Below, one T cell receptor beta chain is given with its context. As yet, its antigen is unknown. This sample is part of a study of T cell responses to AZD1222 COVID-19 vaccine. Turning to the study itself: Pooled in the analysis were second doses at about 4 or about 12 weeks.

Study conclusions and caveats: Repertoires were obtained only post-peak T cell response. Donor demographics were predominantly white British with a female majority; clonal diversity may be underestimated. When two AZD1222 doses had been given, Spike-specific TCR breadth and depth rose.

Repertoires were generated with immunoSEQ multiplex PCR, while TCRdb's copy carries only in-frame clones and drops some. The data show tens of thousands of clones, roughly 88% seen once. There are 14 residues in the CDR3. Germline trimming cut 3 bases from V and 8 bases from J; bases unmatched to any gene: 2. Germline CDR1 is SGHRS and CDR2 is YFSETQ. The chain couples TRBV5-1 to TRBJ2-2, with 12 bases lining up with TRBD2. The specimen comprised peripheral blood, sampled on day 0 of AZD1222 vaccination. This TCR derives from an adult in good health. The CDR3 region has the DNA TGCGCCAGCAGCTCGGGACTAGCGGGTGGGGAGCTGTTTTTT. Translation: CASSSGLAGGELFF.